This T cell receptor beta chain is drawn from a study of lymphopenia after photon versus proton radiotherapy. Sequencing was performed with immunoSEQ multiplex PCR; in TCRdb, only in-frame clones are kept and a portion is missing. The sample has 65,000 to 75,000 clones; more than 75% are singletons. The CDR3 extends over 13 amino acids. V lost 7 bases to trimming and J lost 7 bases, with 14 bases between them. Germline CDR1 and CDR2: SGHTA and FQGNSA. The specimen comprised peripheral blood, sampled from a patient treated with proton-based radiotherapy. This clonotype was obtained from a man older than 75 with esophageal cancer. The chain recombines TRBV7-2 with TRBJ1-5; weak D call: TRBD1 (5 bases). The CDR3 sequence is CASTLGGSQPQHF. In DNA, the CDR3 is TGTGCCAGCACCCTCGGGGGGAGCCAGCCCCAGCATTTT.